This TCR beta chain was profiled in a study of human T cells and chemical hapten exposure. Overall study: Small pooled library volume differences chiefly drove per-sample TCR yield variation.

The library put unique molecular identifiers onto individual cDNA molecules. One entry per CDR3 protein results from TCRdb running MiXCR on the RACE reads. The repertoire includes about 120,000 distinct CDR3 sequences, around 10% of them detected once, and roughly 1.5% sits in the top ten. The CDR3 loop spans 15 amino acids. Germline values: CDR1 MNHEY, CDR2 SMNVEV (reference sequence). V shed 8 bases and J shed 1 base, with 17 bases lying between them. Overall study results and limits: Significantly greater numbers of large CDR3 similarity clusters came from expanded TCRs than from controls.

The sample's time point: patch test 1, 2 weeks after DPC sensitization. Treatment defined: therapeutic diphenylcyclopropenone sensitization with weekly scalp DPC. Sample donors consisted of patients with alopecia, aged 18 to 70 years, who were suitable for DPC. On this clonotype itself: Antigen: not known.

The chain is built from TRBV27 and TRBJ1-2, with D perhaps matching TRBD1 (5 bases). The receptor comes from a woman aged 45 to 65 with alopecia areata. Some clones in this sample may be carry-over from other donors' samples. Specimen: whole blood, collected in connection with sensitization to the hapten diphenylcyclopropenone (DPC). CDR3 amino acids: CASGRWGRNNYGYTF. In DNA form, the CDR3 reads TGTGCCAGCGGGCGGTGGGGACGGAATAACTATGGCTACACCTTC.